A selection of T cell receptor beta chains follows, all from one sample in a study of cytotoxic CD8 clonotypes in ibrutinib-treated CLL. This table comes from immunoSEQ multiplex PCR, and its TCRdb copy is limited to in-frame clones, with some not included. The sample carries around 70,000 clones, about nine tenths recorded once. The sample consisted of PBMCs, taken after 12 months of ibrutinib treatment. The source of these receptors is a human donor with chronic lymphocytic leukemia. CDR3s include the opening cysteine and the closing phenylalanine or tryptophan. A D gene is named only where the DNA matches it firmly.

v_call	j_call	d_call	cdr3_aa
TRBV5-1	TRBJ2-1	TRBD2	CASSLAGTSLHEQFF
TRBV30	TRBJ2-7	TRBD2	CALRPLAGVTYEQYF
TRBV9	TRBJ1-3	-	CASSATEPGNTIYF
TRBV19	TRBJ2-2	-	CASSIIRAAGELFF
TRBV6-5	TRBJ2-7	TRBD1	CASSRTGAYEQYF
TRBV10-3	TRBJ2-7	TRBD1	CAIQDRGQDEQYF
TRBV19	TRBJ1-1	-	CASSIEGRGNTEAFF
TRBV9	TRBJ2-5	-	CASSVGREETQYF
TRBV4-1	TRBJ1-2	TRBD1	CASSLPQGALSGYTF
TRBV4-2	TRBJ2-2	-	CASSQSHGRNTGELFF
TRBV27	TRBJ1-5	-	CASSRTGFGQPQHF
TRBV16	TRBJ1-4	-	CASSQLAGIGDEKLFF
TRBV10-1	TRBJ2-1	TRBD2	CASSVLAGGYNEQFF
TRBV28	TRBJ1-5	-	CASSSSEGISNQPQHF
TRBV28	TRBJ2-7	-	CASSEAGYEQYF
TRBV27	TRBJ2-2	TRBD2	CASSLFIPYLPRGGNTGELFF
TRBV7-2	TRBJ2-7	-	CASSSRSGRVGDEQYF
TRBV25-1	TRBJ1-1	TRBD1	CASTQGGSNTEAFF
TRBV7-8	TRBJ2-7	TRBD1	CASSADRVGQYF
TRBV2	TRBJ2-7	-	CASGGLSYEQYF
TRBV2	TRBJ1-2	-	CASRTDFYGYTF
TRBV7-8	TRBJ2-6	-	CASSFRAKISGANVLTF
TRBV30	TRBJ2-2	-	CAWSPRVLTGELFF
TRBV30	TRBJ1-4	TRBD1	CAWRATGLREKLFF
TRBV7-9	TRBJ1-1	-	CASSPTGATEAFF
TRBV11-3	TRBJ2-1	-	CASSLAVRINNEQFF
TRBV6-4	TRBJ2-3	TRBD2	CASSETPSGGTDTQYF
TRBV5-1	TRBJ2-1	TRBD2	CASSLGTSGSYEQFF
TRBV4-1	TRBJ2-3	-	CASSTQPGGTDTQYF
TRBV11-3	TRBJ2-7	-	CASSFGGGDYEQYF
TRBV5-1	TRBJ2-1	-	CASSSPTVSNTINEQFF
TRBV7-2	TRBJ2-1	-	CASSLQVLSYNEQFF
TRBV6-5	TRBJ1-4	TRBD1	CASSWEQGAEEKLFF
TRBV14	TRBJ2-2	-	CASSLGFGTNTGELFF
TRBV4-3	TRBJ1-4	-	CASSSRTRPTNEKLFF
TRBV28	TRBJ2-3	-	CASSFTRGQYF
TRBV14	TRBJ2-4	-	CASSLGQPQVWKNIQYF
TRBV7-2	TRBJ2-1	TRBD2	CASSSGPGGSNHEQFF
TRBV6-5	TRBJ1-2	TRBD1	CASRNRGGYTF
TRBV5-1	TRBJ2-7	TRBD1	CASSSPGQGALWFYEQYF
TRBV20-1	TRBJ2-5	-	CSSRIQETQYF
TRBV4-2	TRBJ2-7	TRBD1	CASSASPGGVYEQYF
TRBV19	TRBJ2-7	-	CASSIASGTYEQYF
TRBV19	TRBJ2-1	TRBD2	CASMGGRAALDYNEQFF
TRBV6-1	TRBJ2-3	-	CASTNTDTQYF
TRBV25-1	TRBJ1-1	-	CASSGALNTEAFF
TRBV7-8	TRBJ2-7	-	CASSSITYSEQVYEQYF
TRBV12-2	TRBJ1-1	-	CASRSRDRGSATEAFF
TRBV7-9	TRBJ1-2	-	CASSLDRVLSNYGYTF
TRBV7-2	TRBJ2-3	TRBD1	CASSEGRGRTDTQYF
TRBV27	TRBJ1-5	TRBD1	CASSSVGTGNQPQHF
TRBV2	TRBJ1-5	-	CASSLVWNSNQPQHF
TRBV7-8	TRBJ1-1	-	CASSLTGIVLEAFF
TRBV6-1	TRBJ2-7	-	CASTGRLEQYF
TRBV10-3	TRBJ2-2	-	CATATQFDPGELFF
TRBV4-1	TRBJ1-1	-	CASSHLGRSPEAFF
TRBV7-9	TRBJ2-3	-	CASSFFGSPPSTDTQYF
TRBV19	TRBJ1-1	-	CASSIGGMNTEAFF
TRBV28	TRBJ1-5	-	CASSPTGRRDQPQHF